This T cell receptor beta chain was documented in a study of blood T cell repertoires in COVID-19 (dated by TCRdb to the early 2020s). For the study in its entirety: For ImmuneRACE Cohort 3, a participant was defined as recovered based on two consecutive negative NP/OP PCR tests, clearance by a healthcare professional, or resolution of symptoms. The prospective study material was composed of cDNA or gDNA derived from T cells, B-cell-depleted T cells, or PBMCs. The samples were drawn from two sources: the first 160 participants of the ongoing ImmuneRACE study, and about 1,300 subjects contributed by 6 global collaborators. HLA class I and class II types, where available, came from metadata supplied by the sample provider rather than from assay-based typing. The repertoires were released in a freely available public database meant as a resource for research on the immune response to SARS-CoV-2. The collaborator samples originated in the United States, Italy and Spain and spanned the acute and convalescent phases of COVID-19. Subjects who had been exposed to COVID-19, were actively infected with it, or had recovered from it provided the deeply sampled blood TCRbeta repertoires that made up the dataset. A de-identified subject ID, COVID-19 status, age in years and sex were almost always included in the sample metadata.

CDR1 MGHRA and CDR2 YSYEKL are derived from the germline V gene. Trimming accounts for 4 bases at V and 2 bases at J, while the number of junction bases matched to no gene is 10. The CDR3 starts with the cysteine, ends with the phenylalanine, and has 16 residues. Just CDR3 DNA is preserved here, 48 bases in frame from base 1. What the authors observed across the whole study: Clinical and demographic metadata were provided uncurated, with the amount varying by source and participant.

A note on this clone: Its antigen is unknown. Base qualities are not recorded, but no much larger clone differs from it by a single base.

Participants in the prospective study were enrolled through a virtual design, were aged roughly 18 to 95 years, and lived in roughly 26 United States geographic areas. To assign participants to cohorts, the prospective study relied on clinical history that participants themselves reported in a screening survey and a study questionnaire. Each participant in the prospective study had whole blood, serum and a nasopharyngeal or oropharyngeal swab collected by mobile phlebotomists. Prospective study participants could optionally give additional blood draws and questionnaires over an approximately two-month period. Before DNA extraction, blood samples from the prospective study were shipped at room temperature or frozen. TCRbeta CDR3 regions were amplified from genomic DNA by means of the immunoSEQ Assay, a bias-controlled multiplex PCR. Regarding the original processing steps: The number of nucleated cells in each sample was estimated by amplification of reference gene primers within the assay. Sequence reads were collapsed and filtered to measure the absolute abundance of every unique TCRbeta CDR3 rearrangement. For each sample, productive Simpson clonality was calculated by taking the square root of Simpson's diversity index across productive rearrangements. Not all clones reach the TCRdb copy of this immuneACCESS table, which keeps in-frame sequences only. Checked studies attribute under half of the gap to unresolved V genes and leave the rest unexplained. V and J calls and clone size are copied from that table; D and trimming were computed from the DNA. This sample has about 270,000 clones in its table, and 88% of those were observed once. The ten most abundant clones make up around 2% of the sample.

This clonotype was obtained from a woman aged 55-69 years in a cohort exposed to, infected with or recovered from COVID-19 (not recorded which). The sequence is built from TRBV4-1 and TRBJ2-7; TRBD2 aligns with 8 central bases. The sequenced sample was PBMCs or T cells enriched from blood (not recorded which). Here is the DNA: TGCGCCAGCAGCCTCGACTCTAGCGGGCCAACCTACGAGCAGTACTTC. Translation gives CASSLDSSGPTYEQYF.